This TCR beta chain was recorded in a study of blood T cell repertoires in COVID-19. This CDR3 is built from 20 residues. Germline CDR1 reads SGDLS; CDR2 reads YYNGEE. After removal of 4 bases from V and 0 bases from J, the junction contained 19 bases not matched to a gene. Generated by immunoSEQ multiplex PCR, the TCRdb table keeps only in-frame clones and is missing some. The sample lists 200,000 to 300,000 clones, approximately 90% seen once, with 7.2% in the top ten. This TCR was sampled from a man aged 55-75 years who had recovered from COVID-19. Specimen: peripheral blood. V gene TRBV9 combines with J gene TRBJ2-1, with TRBD2 matching over 7 bases. The CDR3 protein is CASSTTPSGFIWSSYNEQFF. The CDR3 bases are TGTGCCAGCAGCACTACCCCTAGCGGCTTCATCTGGAGCTCCTACAATGAGCAGTTCTTC. Full variable domain (missing parts from reference TRBV9 and TRBJ2-1): DSGVTQTPKHLITATGQRVTLRCSPRSGDLSVYWYQQSLDQGLQFLIQYYNGEERAKGNILERFSAQQFPDLHSELNLSSLELGDSALYFCASSTTPSGFIWSSYNEQFFGPGTRLTVL.